The text below deals with one TCR beta chain. Its antigen is currently unknown. In germline, CDR1 is KGHSH, CDR2 LQKENI. This CDR3 region has 14 residues. Between the trimmed V and J ends, which lost 0 bases and 5 bases, there was a span of 7 bases. The sample originates from a study of CD4 T cells in relation to SARS-CoV-2 and coronaviruses. Study information: PBMCs were cultured with antigen for approximately nine days before TCR beta sequencing.

Before the COVID-19 pandemic, during about 2011-2019, CD4+ T cells were taken from unexposed donors. After more than eight days of culture, CD4+ T cells were isolated. Testing used SARS-CoV-2 S/N and four cold-coronavirus spikes on unexposed-donor CD4+ T cells, cells permitting. Here immunoSEQ multiplex PCR was the method, and the copy in TCRdb shows in-frame clones only, minus some. The profile covers about 24,000 clones, with over 60% appearing a single time and approximately 14% taken by the ten largest. The sequenced sample consisted of CD4+ T cells from PBMCs, cultured in vitro. The TCR sequence derives from a human donor in good health. J is TRBJ2-2 and V is TRBV18; no reliable D call. DNA of the CDR3: TGTGCCAGCTCACCACCCAGGCATACCGGGGAGCTGTTTTTT. It yields the protein CASSPPRHTGELFF.